These 28 T cell receptor beta chains were sequenced from one sample in a study of identifying expanded T cells in peripheral blood. This table comes from immunoSEQ multiplex PCR, and its TCRdb copy is limited to in-frame clones, with some not included. Here the sample spans 84,000 or so clones, over 85% being singletons. Material for sequencing was blood. All receptors derive from a person aged 18 to 70 in good health.

The chain uses TRBV6-1 and TRBJ1-1; perhaps TRBD1 as D (6 bases). Germline loops: CDR1 MNHNS, CDR2 SASEGT. Trimming shortened V by 5 bases and J by 1 base, and 11 bases separated the two germline ends. The CDR3 is made up of 14 amino acids. The CDR3 protein is CASSNRAPNTEAFF. In DNA, the CDR3 is TGTGCCAGCAGTAACAGGGCGCCGAACACTGAAGCTTTCTTT.

The chain recombines TRBV7-3 with TRBJ2-3; no clear D gene. This CDR3 spans 13 amino acids. Trimming left V 1 base short and J 5 bases short, with 7 bases between. Germline values: CDR1 SGHTA, CDR2 FQGTGA. DNA of the CDR3: TGTGCCAGCAGCTTAATAGGCCTAGATACGCAGTATTTT. Encoded protein: CASSLIGLDTQYF.

The chain recombines TRBV9 with TRBJ2-7, with a tentative D call TRBD1 (7 bases). The CDR3 has 15 amino acids. Deletions cut 0 bases from V and 4 bases from J, with 14 bases between. From germline, CDR1 is SGDLS and CDR2 YYNGEE. The CDR3 sequence: CASSVAGQGGYEQYF. CDR3 bases: TGTGCCAGCAGCGTAGCGGGGCAGGGGGGATACGAGCAGTACTTC.

This clone was counted only a few times. The genes are TRBV6-1 and TRBJ1-5; D is ambiguous. The CDR3 is 14 amino acids. The germline CDR1 and CDR2 sequences are MNHNS and SASEGT. The V gene lost 1 base and the J gene lost 6 bases, with 10 bases spanning the gap. The DNA of the CDR3 is TGTGCCAGCAGTGAAGGACGGAGTACTCAGCCCCAGCATTTT. This codes for CASSEGRSTQPQHF.

V and J are TRBV25-1 and TRBJ1-3, with TRBD1 matching 7 bases. There are 17 residues in the CDR3. The ends lost 5 bases at V and 0 bases at J; junction bases unmatched: 10. Germline V gene data show CDR1 as MGHDK and CDR2 as SYGVNS. CDR3 bases: TGTGCCAGCAGTCAAGGCTGGACAGGCGACTCTGGAAACACCATATATTTT. It yields the protein CASSQGWTGDSGNTIYF.

This clone was recorded a few times. The genes are TRBV13 and TRBJ2-5, with D perhaps matching TRBD2 (6 bases). The CDR3 extends over 14 amino acids. Germline V gene sequence: CDR1 PRHDT, CDR2 FYEKMQ (reference sequence). V lost 4 bases and J lost 4, with 13 bases in between. The CDR3 nucleotides read TGTGCCAGCAGCTCTGGGGATAGCGGAGAGACCCAGTACTTC. Its translation is CASSSGDSGETQYF.

The V call is TRBV6-1, the J call TRBJ2-5, with D hard to call. The germline gives CDR1 MNHNS, CDR2 SASEGT. V shed 8 bases and J shed 1 base, with 11 bases lying between them. CDR3 length: 13 residues. CDR3 in DNA: TGTGCCAGCTCTACGGGCAGCCAAGAGACCCAGTACTTC. The encoded protein is CASSTGSQETQYF.

V is TRBV18 and J is TRBJ1-3; the D gene is possibly TRBD1 (5 bases). The CDR3 covers 17 residues. CDR1 and CDR2 (germline): KGHSH, LQKENI. The V end lost 3 bases, the J end lost 0 bases, and 15 bases lay between the germline ends. CDR3 protein: CASSPFRDASSGNTIYF. The CDR3, as DNA: TGTGCCAGCTCACCCTTCCGGGACGCAAGCTCTGGAAACACCATATATTTT.

V is TRBV6-6 and J is TRBJ1-4, with TRBD1 matching over 10 bases. V trimming: 8 bases; J trimming: 5 bases; junction bases outside the gene matches: 2. CDR1 is MNHNY and CDR2 is SVGAGI in the germline V gene (reference sequence). The CDR3 contains 13 residues. The CDR3 DNA reads TGTGCCAGCCGGACAGGGGGGAATGAAAAACTGTTTTTT. It yields the protein CASRTGGNEKLFF.

V gene TRBV19 combines with J gene TRBJ1-2; the D is unclear. Germline values: CDR1 LNHDA, CDR2 SQIVND (reference sequence). This CDR3 spans 15 amino acids. The V end lost 2 bases, the J end lost 7 bases, and 17 bases lay between the germline ends. Here the CDR3 DNA reads TGTGCCAGTAGTATACTCGGGGTCAGTTGGGCTGGCTACACCTTC. It is translated as CASSILGVSWAGYTF.

The genes are TRBV9 and TRBJ1-2; D gene unclear. This CDR3 has 15 amino acids. CDR1 SGDLS and CDR2 YYNGEE come from the germline V gene. Trimming took 3 bases from V and 4 from J, leaving 16 bases between them. This CDR3 is CASSASHLVTYGYTF. The CDR3 coding sequence is TGTGCCAGCAGCGCCAGCCATTTGGTAACCTATGGCTACACCTTC.

The chain combines TRBV5-4 with TRBJ2-2; 8 nucleotides match TRBD2. The V and J ends lost 1 base and 1 base, in that order; junction bases with no gene match: 3. This CDR3 region has 16 residues. Germline lookup yields CDR1 SGHNT and CDR2 YYREEE (reference sequence). For the CDR3, the DNA is TGTGCCAGCAGCTTGCGGAGCGGGGGGAACACCGGGGAGCTGTTTTTT. It encodes CASSLRSGGNTGELFF.

The chain's CDR3 is CATTQGGGNQPQHF. The CDR3, as DNA: TGTGCCACCACCCAAGGGGGAGGGAATCAGCCCCAGCATTTT. This chain links TRBV15 with TRBJ1-5; the D gene is possibly TRBD1 (6 bases). The germline gives CDR1 LNHNV, CDR2 YYDKDF (reference sequence). The CDR3 contains 14 residues. V lost 7 bases and J 4 bases, leaving 14 bases between the germline ends.

The CDR3 DNA reads TGTGCCAGTAGTTCCCCAACAAGGGGGCTCGGGTATGGCTACACCTTC. This encodes CASSSPTRGLGYGYTF. The V and J genes are TRBV19 and TRBJ1-2, with TRBD1 matching over 7 bases. This CDR3 contains 16 residues. Per germline, CDR1 LNHDA and CDR2 SQIVND (reference sequence). Germline trimming cut 5 bases from V and 5 bases from J; bases unmatched to any gene: 14.

This clone was observed a handful of times. The V gene is TRBV29-1, the J gene TRBJ1-2, with TRBD1 identical over 8 bases. The CDR3 runs 15 residues. Trimming cost V 5 bases and J 4 bases; bases outside gene matches: 12. The germline V gene encodes CDR1 SQVTM and CDR2 ANQGSEA. In nucleotides, the CDR3 is TGCAGCGTTCCCATGGCCCCGGGACAGGCCTATGGCTACACCTTC. It codes for CSVPMAPGQAYGYTF.

The rearrangement uses TRBV5-1 and TRBJ2-7; D is possibly TRBD1 (6 bases). In germline, CDR1 is SGHRS, CDR2 YFSETQ. The CDR3 is 13 amino acids. Trimming took off 7 bases at V and 2 bases at J, with 13 bases between the two ends. Here the CDR3 DNA reads TGCGCCAGCCGACAGGCCGAAGCCTACGAGCAGTACTTC. Its translation: CASRQAEAYEQYF.

The chain combines TRBV6-5 with TRBJ1-2; no reliable D call. In germline, CDR1 is MNHEY, CDR2 SVGAGI. Trimming removed 4 bases from V and 2 bases from J, with 11 bases in between. CDR3 length equals 14 residues. The CDR3 region is CASSFREGNYGYTF. The CDR3 nucleotides read TGTGCCAGCAGTTTCCGCGAGGGAAACTATGGCTACACCTTC.

The chain employs TRBV6-1 and TRBJ2-7, with D hard to call. The CDR3 covers 14 residues. The V end lost 1 base, the J end lost 0 bases, and 7 bases lay between the germline ends. Germline-derived CDR1 and CDR2 are MNHNS and SASEGT. The CDR3 reads CASSEEVSSYEQYF. In DNA form, the CDR3 reads TGTGCCAGCAGTGAAGAGGTTAGCTCCTACGAGCAGTACTTC.

This clone was detected only once. The chain employs TRBV4-3 and TRBJ2-7; D is uncertain. V lost 2 bases and J lost 1, with 6 bases in between. The CDR3 has 13 residues. Germline CDR1 and CDR2: LGHNA and YSLEER. The CDR3 protein is CASSQHRSYEQYF. The CDR3 DNA sequence: TGCGCCAGCAGCCAACATCGGTCCTACGAGCAGTACTTC.

The chain couples TRBV5-1 to TRBJ2-3, with D perhaps given as TRBD1 or TRBD2 (5 bases each). V lost 0 bases and J lost 1, with 9 bases in between. This CDR3 is built from 15 residues. Germline CDR1 and CDR2: SGHRS and YFSETQ. The CDR3 nucleotides are TGCGCCAGCAGCTTGGGGCCGGGGCGCACAGATACGCAGTATTTT. Its translation: CASSLGPGRTDTQYF.

The V and J genes are TRBV9 and TRBJ1-1; D is uncertain. This CDR3 region has 14 residues. Germline V gives CDR1 SGDLS, CDR2 YYNGEE. The V end lost 0 bases, the J end lost 4 bases, and 10 bases lay between the germline ends. The CDR3 DNA follows: TGTGCCAGCAGCGTAGATCGGGGAGGCACTGAAGCTTTCTTT. Residues: CASSVDRGGTEAFF. Complete variable domain (other parts from reference TRBV9 and TRBJ1-1): DSGVTQTPKHLITATGQRVTLRCSPRSGDLSVYWYQQSLDQGLQFLIQYYNGEERAKGNILERFSAQQFPDLHSELNLSSLELGDSALYFCASSVDRGGTEAFFGQGTRLTVV.

The chain employs TRBV6-6 and TRBJ1-5; no reliable D call. The CDR3 runs to 15 residues. The V and J ends lost 4 bases and 3 bases respectively, with 13 bases between them. In germline, CDR1 is MNHNY, CDR2 SVGAGI (reference sequence). The CDR3 DNA follows: TGTGCCAGCAGTTCGCGGGGAGGACTCAATCAGCCCCAGCATTTT. As protein: CASSSRGGLNQPQHF.

The chain joins TRBV10-3 to TRBJ1-1, with a possible D match to TRBD1 (5 bases). V was clipped by 4 bases and J by 6 bases, with 9 bases between them. The CDR3 extends over 12 amino acids. Germline CDR1 and CDR2: ENHRY and SYGVKD. The CDR3 region has the DNA TGTGCCATCAGTGGGGACGTGCCTGAAGCTTTCTTT. Protein: CAISGDVPEAFF.

V and J are TRBV5-1 and TRBJ1-4, with D possibly TRBD1 on 6 matching bases. The CDR3 is 15 amino acids. V was clipped by 6 bases and J by 7 bases, with 19 bases between them. The germline CDR1 and CDR2 sequences are SGHRS and YFSETQ. CDR3 nucleotides: TGCGCCAGCACCCTAGGAGGGGGGGCTGGTGAAAAACTGTTTTTT. Translating it yields CASTLGGGAGEKLFF.

This chain joins TRBV18 and TRBJ2-1; D is possibly TRBD1 or TRBD2 (6 bases each). There are 16 residues in the CDR3. The germline gives CDR1 KGHSH, CDR2 LQKENI. The germline V and J ends were trimmed by 3 bases and 0 bases, with 12 bases remaining between them. CDR3 nucleotide sequence: TGTGCCAGCTCACCGGGCGGGACATACTCCTACAATGAGCAGTTCTTC. Its protein is CASSPGGTYSYNEQFF.

Notes on this clone: This sample also contains other DNA sequences that code for the same CDR3. The gene calls are TRBV6-5 and TRBJ1-2; D gene unclear. The CDR3 totals 13 residues. With 3 bases removed from V and 5 bases from J, the gap between germline ends came to 10 bases. Germline lookup yields CDR1 MNHEY and CDR2 SVGAGI. CDR3 in amino acids: CASSYEGQYGYTF. The CDR3 bases are TGTGCCAGCAGTTATGAGGGCCAGTATGGCTACACCTTC.

This clone came up a few times. The chain joins TRBV6-7 to TRBJ2-7, with D tentatively TRBD1 (5 bases). TRBV6-7 is placed among ORFs of uncertain function. The CDR3 runs 14 residues. Trimming stripped 6 bases from V and 7 bases from J, with 19 bases between. The CDR3 DNA reads TGTGCCAGCAGGACAGAGTTGGACGGGTGGGAGCAGTACTTC. Protein sequence: CASRTELDGWEQYF.

The V gene is TRBV10-3, the J gene TRBJ1-5; D possibly corresponds to TRBD1 (5 bases). Trimming pared 11 bases from V and 3 bases from J, leaving 20 bases between. Germline-derived CDR1 and CDR2 are ENHRY and SYGVKD. This CDR3 has 15 amino acids. The CDR3 reads CAATGLPGLNQPQHF. The CDR3 DNA follows: TGTGCCGCCACGGGTCTCCCAGGGCTCAATCAGCCCCAGCATTTT.